The source of this TCR beta chain is a study of blood T cell repertoires in COVID-19 (dated by TCRdb to 2020 to 2021). Regarding the study in general: Samples from collaborators originated in the United States, Italy and Spain and spanned both the acute and convalescent phases of COVID-19. Subjects who had been exposed to COVID-19, were actively infected with it, or had recovered from it provided the deeply sampled blood TCRbeta repertoires that made up the dataset. Nearly every sample came with metadata listing a de-identified subject ID, COVID-19 status, age in years and sex. The material from the prospective study consisted of cDNA or gDNA derived from T cells, B-cell-depleted T cells, or PBMCs. Where available, HLA class I and class II types were taken from metadata supplied by the sample provider and were not determined by assay-based typing. Samples came from the ongoing ImmuneRACE study (first 160 participants) plus 1,254 subjects from 6 global collaborators. The repertoires were made available in a free public database intended to serve as a resource for research on the immune response to SARS-CoV-2.

As regards this clone: Its antigen target is currently unknown. No quality values exist for individual bases; no much larger clone is one base distant. This same CDR3 is encoded by further DNA sequences in the sample.

Results the study describes overall, beyond this receptor: Clinical and demographic metadata were provided uncurated, with the amount varying by source and participant.

Enrolling through a virtual design, the prospective study's participants ranged in age from roughly 18 to 90 years and lived across 24 United States geographic areas. In the prospective study, participants were assigned to cohorts based on the clinical history participants reported in a screening survey and a study questionnaire. ImmuneRACE Cohort 3 recovered participants were defined by two consecutive negative NP/OP PCR tests, healthcare professional clearance, or symptom resolution. In the prospective study, mobile phlebotomists collected whole blood, serum and a nasopharyngeal or oropharyngeal swab from each participant. Over a roughly two-month period, participants in the prospective study had the option of providing additional blood draws and questionnaires. Prospective study blood samples were shipped either frozen or at room temperature before DNA extraction. TCRbeta CDR3 regions were amplified from genomic DNA using the immunoSEQ Assay, a bias-controlled multiplex PCR. On the authors' methods: Within the assay, amplification of reference gene primers was used to estimate how many nucleated cells each sample contained. Sequence reads were collapsed and filtered to measure the absolute abundance of every unique TCRbeta CDR3 rearrangement. Productive Simpson clonality was computed per sample as the square root of Simpson's diversity index over productive rearrangements. Imported from immuneACCESS, the table was reduced by TCRdb to in-frame sequences with V and J called. These copies leave out some clones; in studies compared against another copy, an unresolved V gene accounts for under half, and the cause of the remainder is not known. D and trimming were read from the DNA, whereas the V and J calls and clone size are those reported in that table. The sample yields 450,000 or so clones; less than 95% were counted once. The ten biggest clones cover roughly 0.66% of the sample.

There are 16 amino acids in the CDR3, from cysteine to phenylalanine inclusive. Only the CDR3 part of the read is kept: 48 bases, read in frame from the first base. V was cut back by 0 bases and J by 0 bases, leaving a gap of 10 bases between them. Taken from the germline V gene, the CDR1 and CDR2 loops are SGHRS and YFSETQ. Sequencing was carried out using PBMCs or T cells enriched from blood (not recorded which). This clonotype originated in a man younger than 35 who had recovered from COVID-19. Recombination linked TRBV5-1 to TRBJ1-3, with a tentative D gene TRBD1 over 5 matching bases. The DNA reads as follows: TGCGCCAGCAGCTTGGTCCAGGGCGGCTCTGGAAACACCATATATTTT. Its amino acids are CASSLVQGGSGNTIYF.